Shown below are 25 T cell receptor beta chains from a single sample sequenced in a study of cytomegalovirus exposure and HLA in healthy donors. Primers: 60 Vbeta forward and 13 Jbeta reverse. Produced via immunoSEQ multiplex PCR; TCRdb's table is partial and in-frame only. The data contain 110,000 or so clones, around three quarters of them singletons. The sample comprised PBMCs. These receptors were collected from a man aged 18-30 years in good health and CMV-seropositive.

The chain couples TRBV6-5 to TRBJ2-7; D remains ambiguous. V dropped 5 bases and J dropped 4 bases, with 9 bases sitting between them. The CDR3 runs 12 residues. Germline V lookup: CDR1 MNHEY, CDR2 SVGAGI. The chain's CDR3 is CASSDNLYEQYF. The DNA of the CDR3 is TGTGCCAGCAGTGACAACTTGTACGAGCAGTACTTC.

This clone was picked up a small number of times. The V gene is TRBV19, the J gene TRBJ2-2; 8 nucleotides agree with TRBD1. CDR3 size: 12 residues. The germline gives CDR1 LNHDA, CDR2 SQIVND (reference sequence). Germline trimming cut 10 bases from V and 4 bases from J; bases unmatched to any gene: 2. Written as DNA, the CDR3 is TGTGCCACTGACAGGGGCACCGGGGAGCTGTTTTTT. Protein sequence: CATDRGTGELFF.

The chain couples TRBV29-1 to TRBJ1-2; 8 positions match TRBD1. J lost 8 bases, V lost 4 bases, and 9 bases had no gene match. Per the germline V gene, CDR1 is SQVTM and CDR2 is ANQGSEA. This CDR3 region has 13 residues. The CDR3 region has the DNA TGCAGCGTTGCAGGGGGCGAGAGGCACGGCTACACCTTC. This sequence encodes CSVAGGERHGYTF.

The J gene is TRBJ2-1, the V gene TRBV5-1, with D unclear. The CDR3 spans 12 residues. V lost 1 base to trimming and J lost 8 bases, with 7 bases between them. Germline V gives CDR1 SGHRS, CDR2 YFSETQ. CDR3 in amino acids: CASSLREDEQFF. The CDR3 DNA reads as TGCGCCAGCAGCTTGCGCGAAGATGAGCAGTTCTTC.

The chain employs TRBV6-5 and TRBJ2-7; D perhaps matches TRBD2 (5 bases). Between the trimmed V and J ends, which lost 6 bases and 6 bases, there was a span of 21 bases. Germline-derived CDR1 and CDR2 are MNHEY and SVGAGI. The CDR3 sequence is 15 residues long. The CDR3 sequence is CASSPLESLGGEQYF. The CDR3 nucleotides are TGTGCCAGCAGCCCTCTAGAATCCCTCGGAGGCGAGCAGTACTTC.

V is TRBV5-4 and J is TRBJ2-1, with D possibly matching TRBD1 (6 bases). Germline V gene data show CDR1 as SGHNT and CDR2 as YYREEE (reference sequence). CDR3 length equals 15 residues. V lost 4 bases and J 0 bases, leaving 11 bases between the germline ends. As DNA, the CDR3 is TGTGCCAGCAGCCGGGACAAAACCTCCTACAATGAGCAGTTCTTC. Protein product: CASSRDKTSYNEQFF.

V and J are TRBV18 and TRBJ2-2, with 12 bases identical to TRBD1. Germline loops: CDR1 KGHSH, CDR2 LQKENI. V was clipped by 3 bases and J by 2 bases; unmatched bases: 13. The CDR3 has 20 amino acids. CDR3 sequence reads: CASSPRGQGANKLNTGELFF. CDR3 DNA: TGTGCCAGCTCACCCAGGGGACAGGGGGCCAACAAACTTAACACCGGGGAGCTGTTTTTT.

V is TRBV19 and J is TRBJ2-3, with D tentatively TRBD1 (6 bases). The V gene's germline CDR1 is LNHDA and CDR2 SQIVND (reference sequence). The V end lost 5 bases, the J end lost 6 bases, and 15 bases lay between the germline ends. This CDR3 is 14 amino acids long. The CDR3 nucleotides are TGTGCCAGTAGTGTCCAAAGTCAGGGGGATACGCAGTATTTT. Translated, it gives CASSVQSQGDTQYF.

The chain combines TRBV27 with TRBJ2-4; the D gene is possibly TRBD2 (5 bases). The CDR3 sequence is 18 residues long. Germline loops: CDR1 MNHEY, CDR2 SMNVEV (reference sequence). V lost 5 bases, J lost 0 bases, and 20 bases lay in between. Here the CDR3 DNA reads TGTGCCAGCAGTCCTAGAACCTTCCTGACTATAGCCAAAAACATTCAGTACTTC. It specifies CASSPRTFLTIAKNIQYF.

The chain recombines TRBV15 with TRBJ1-4; D is undetermined. Trimming pared 8 bases from V and 0 bases from J, leaving 13 bases between. Germline V lookup: CDR1 LNHNV, CDR2 YYDKDF (reference sequence). The CDR3 sequence is 15 residues long. CDR3 sequence reads: CATLRRGSTNEKLFF. The CDR3 nucleotides read TGTGCCACCCTCAGACGGGGATCAACTAATGAAAAACTGTTTTTT.

The rearrangement links TRBV14 to TRBJ2-4; D perhaps matches TRBD2 (6 bases). The CDR3 extends over 16 amino acids. The germline CDR1 and CDR2 sequences are SGHDN and FVKESK. V lost 4 bases and J 0 bases, leaving 13 bases between the germline ends. CDR3 in amino acids: CASSPLGGLAKNIQYF. The CDR3 nucleotides read TGTGCCAGCAGCCCCCTGGGGGGACTAGCCAAAAACATTCAGTACTTC.

V and J are TRBV19 and TRBJ2-5; 13 positions match TRBD2. Trimming cost V 5 bases and J 0 bases; bases outside gene matches: 9. The CDR3 is made up of 18 amino acids. CDR1 and CDR2 from the germline V gene are LNHDA and SQIVND (reference sequence). CDR3 in amino acids: CASSFGGTSGVDQETQYF. CDR3 nucleotide sequence: TGTGCCAGTAGTTTTGGGGGGACTAGCGGGGTAGACCAAGAGACCCAGTACTTC.

The chain links TRBV29-1 to TRBJ1-2, with 7 positions matching TRBD1. CDR1 and CDR2 from the germline V gene are SQVTM and ANQGSEA. The CDR3 loop spans 16 amino acids. The trim removed 4 bases at V and 6 bases at J, leaving 17 bases unmatched. The CDR3 here is CSVGNSNRGRSDGYTF. CDR3 bases: TGCAGCGTTGGAAATTCAAACAGGGGAAGAAGCGATGGCTACACCTTC.

The chain carries TRBV6-6 and TRBJ1-5; D is perhaps TRBD1 (6 bases). The CDR3 covers 13 residues. Trimming stripped 6 bases from V and 5 bases from J, with 11 bases between. From germline, CDR1 is MNHNY and CDR2 SVGAGI (reference sequence). The CDR3 DNA follows: TGTGCCAGCAGCACCTACAGGGATCAGCCCCAGCATTTT. Protein: CASSTYRDQPQHF.

This chain connects TRBV6-5 to TRBJ2-7, with 14 bases identical to TRBD2. V trimming: 6 bases; J trimming: 4 bases; junction bases outside the gene matches: 2. Germline lookup yields CDR1 MNHEY and CDR2 SVGAGI. The CDR3 has 14 residues. The CDR3 DNA is TGTGCCAGCAGGACTAGCGGGGGGGCGTACGAGCAGTACTTC. Its protein is CASRTSGGAYEQYF.

The chain is built from TRBV7-2 and TRBJ2-5; D is undetermined. Germline assignment: CDR1 SGHTA and CDR2 FQGNSA. Trimming took 5 bases from V and 7 from J, leaving 11 bases between them. The CDR3 runs 12 residues. This CDR3 is CASSQEGGTQYF. The DNA for the CDR3 is TGTGCCAGCAGCCAGGAAGGTGGGACCCAGTACTTC.

This chain uses TRBV5-1 with TRBJ2-7; 9 bases line up with TRBD1. Germline CDR1 SGHRS, CDR2 YFSETQ. The V segment lost 6 bases and the J segment 0 bases; nucleotides outside the gene matches: 1. This CDR3 region has 13 residues. The CDR3 bases are TGCGCCAGCATGGGACAGGGCTCCTACGAGCAGTACTTC. Protein: CASMGQGSYEQYF.

This rearrangement joins TRBV13 to TRBJ2-3; tentative D call: TRBD1 (6 bases). Germline V gives CDR1 PRHDT, CDR2 FYEKMQ (reference sequence). The CDR3 is 16 residues long. The V end lost 0 bases, the J end lost 3 bases, and 13 bases lay between the germline ends. The CDR3 sequence is CASSLGFGQTTDTQYF. CDR3 nucleotide sequence: TGTGCCAGCAGCTTAGGCTTCGGACAGACTACAGATACGCAGTATTTT.

The rearrangement joins TRBV9 to TRBJ1-5; no reliable D call. Between the trimmed V and J ends, which lost 4 bases and 2 bases, there was a span of 10 bases. The CDR3 covers 14 residues. Germline CDR1 SGDLS, CDR2 YYNGEE. In nucleotides, the CDR3 is TGTGCCAGCAGCCCTTCTTCGGGCAATCAGCCCCAGCATTTT. Protein: CASSPSSGNQPQHF.

V and J are TRBV5-1 and TRBJ2-7; 10 nucleotides match TRBD2. CDR1 is SGHRS and CDR2 is YFSETQ in the germline V gene. After removal of 0 bases from V and 3 bases from J, the junction contained 3 bases not matched to a gene. The CDR3 runs to 15 residues. The CDR3 spells CASSLGTSGNYEQYF. CDR3 nucleotides: TGCGCCAGCAGCTTGGGAACTAGCGGGAACTACGAGCAGTACTTC.

The CDR3 loop is CASSPLAVYVGEQYF. CDR3 sequence (DNA): TGTGCCAGCAGCCCTTTAGCCGTGTACGTGGGCGAGCAGTACTTC. V usage is TRBV27 and J usage is TRBJ2-7; D not resolved. The ends were cut back, 6 bases at V and 6 bases at J, with 21 bases in the middle. Germline CDR1 and CDR2: MNHEY and SMNVEV (reference sequence). This CDR3 is 15 amino acids long.

The chain couples TRBV5-1 to TRBJ2-3; 8 bases agree with TRBD1. The CDR3 has 17 residues. V lost 3 bases to trimming and J lost 0 bases; unmatched junction nucleotides: 9. Looked up from germline, CDR1 is SGHRS and CDR2 is YFSETQ. Here the CDR3 reads CASSSRGQGLSTDTQYF. CDR3 nucleotides: TGCGCCAGCAGCTCACGCGGACAGGGTCTAAGCACAGATACGCAGTATTTT. The full variable domain, with the rest looked up from reference TRBV5-1 and TRBJ2-3, is KAGVTQTPRYLIKTRGQQVTLSCSPISGHRSVSWYQQTPGQGLQFLFEYFSETQRNKGNFPGRFSGRQFSNSRSEMNVSTLELGDSALYLCASSSRGQGLSTDTQYFGPGTRLTVL.

There are a few counts of this clone. One junction end does not reproduce the germline sequence, and a read error may be involved. This rearrangement joins TRBV5-1 to TRBJ2-6, with 10 bases lining up with TRBD1. CDR1 and CDR2 (germline): SGHRS, YFSETQ. The CDR3 is 19 amino acids. The CDR3 nucleotides read TGCGCCAGCAGCTTGGGGGGACAGGGGTGGATCTCTGGGGCCAACGGCCTGACTTTC. It yields the protein CASSLGGQGWISGANGLTF.

The V gene is TRBV29-1, the J gene TRBJ1-1, with a tentative D call TRBD1 (6 bases). Germline V gene data show CDR1 as SQVTM and CDR2 as ANQGSEA. V was shortened by 6 bases and J by 2 bases, with 13 bases between the two germline ends. This CDR3 is built from 13 residues. Here the CDR3 reads CSVIRDTNTEAFF. In DNA form, the CDR3 reads TGCAGCGTCATCCGGGACACCAACACTGAAGCTTTCTTT.

J is TRBJ1-1 and V is TRBV30, with unresolved D. The CDR3 spans 12 residues. Trimming pared 0 bases from V and 3 bases from J, leaving 5 bases between. Germline loops: CDR1 GTSNPN, CDR2 SVGIG (reference sequence). For the CDR3, the DNA is TGTGCCTGGAGTGTAATAGACACTGAAGCTTTCTTT. Translated: CAWSVIDTEAFF.